Given below is one T cell receptor (gamma chain) in context. It lacks a known antigen. At one boundary the junction diverges from the germline segment, which might be a read error. The CDR3 runs 13 residues from the cysteine to the phenylalanine. The sequence is cut down to CDR3 DNA, 39 bases in frame from base 1. Taken from the germline V gene (reference sequence), the CDR1 and CDR2 loops are GITISATS and ISYDGTV. The data belong to a study of gamma-delta T cells after stem cell transplantation (TCRdb year 2016). The library was produced with RT-PCR. Sequenced on an Illumina MiSeq. Identical DNA sequences were merged into single rows after TCRdb reprocessed the public reads with CATT. In all, the sample holds 150 to 200 gamma-chain clones, and roughly 33% of those were seen once. Approximately 71% of the sample goes to the ten largest clones.

The TCR was taken from a human donor. It is not recorded whose cells these are; they may come from a transplant donor. The specimen sequenced was gamma-delta T cells. The chain is encoded by TRGV9 joined to TRGJ1 or TRGJ2. The CDR3 protein: CALWEPYYYQKLF. The nucleotide sequence reads as follows: TGTGCCTTGTGGGAGCCCTATTATTATCAGAAACTCTTT.